Listed below are T cell receptor beta chains from one sample, sequenced in a study of blood T cell repertoires in COVID-19. Profiled with immunoSEQ multiplex PCR; TCRdb holds only in-frame clones, not every one. The sample consists of some 270,000 clones, approximately 90% of them appearing once. Sequences were obtained from PBMCs or T cells enriched from blood (not recorded which). Receptor source: a man aged 35 to 55 who had been exposed to COVID-19. Each CDR3 is given without its conserved first and last residue. A row's size may be missing; if present it is once, few, many or a size class.

J: TRBJ2-1; size: once; V: TRBV28; CDR3: ASSFTELQHEQF
J: TRBJ1-5; size: NA; V: TRBV6-1; CDR3: ASRTGQGGNQPQH
J: TRBJ2-1; size: NA; V: TRBV28; CDR3: ASIGPREIYNEQF
J: TRBJ2-5; size: NA; V: TRBV28; CDR3: ASSDDTLGTQY
J: TRBJ2-7; size: NA; V: TRBV2; CDR3: ASSSIGGSYEQY
J: TRBJ2-1; size: NA; V: TRBV27; CDR3: ASNQAGWPYNEQF
J: TRBJ2-3; size: NA; V: TRBV2; CDR3: ASSASAGGTDTQY
J: TRBJ2-7; size: NA; V: TRBV2; CDR3: ASSVRGSGEQY
J: TRBJ1-1; size: NA; V: TRBV5-1; CDR3: ASSFSPQNTEAF
J: TRBJ2-5; size: NA; V: TRBV14; CDR3: ASSQVQGPGTQY